This T cell receptor (beta chain) is from a study of blood T cell repertoires in COVID-19. Study background: Specimens from acute and convalescent COVID-19 originated in the United States, Italy and Spain.

The CDR3 is made up of 18 amino acids. The table came from immunoSEQ multiplex PCR; TCRdb's copy has only in-frame clones and leaves some out. Of hundreds of thousands of clones in the sample, roughly 89% were seen once. This TCR was recovered from a woman aged 45-59 years who had been exposed to COVID-19. Sequenced sample: PBMCs or T cells enriched from blood (not recorded which). The chain has TRBV21-1 and TRBJ2-3; the D call of TRBD1 is as the table states it, not checked on the DNA. TRBV21-1 is reported as a pseudogene. The CDR3 sequence: CASKRVRDRGRRTDTQYF. The CDR3 coding sequence is TGTGCCAGCAAGAGGGTCCGGGACAGGGGGCGTAGGACAGATACGCAGTATTTT.